This T cell receptor beta chain was captured by sequencing in a study of control samples from healthy donors and cancer patients. Germline CDR1 and CDR2: SGHKS and YYEKEE (reference sequence). The CDR3 totals 15 residues. V lost 0 bases, J lost 7 bases, and 16 bases lay in between. Repertoires were generated with immunoSEQ multiplex PCR, while TCRdb's copy carries only in-frame clones and drops some. There are 150,000 to 200,000 clones in the sample; just under 95% occur only once, and approximately 8% lies in the top ten. The TCR originated in a woman aged 40 to 50 in good health. The chain couples TRBV5-5 to TRBJ1-1; weak D call: TRBD1 (5 bases). The sequenced material came from blood. The CDR3 is CASSLGRSTAGEAFF. The CDR3 DNA is TGTGCCAGCAGCTTGGGGCGGTCGACAGCCGGTGAAGCTTTCTTT.